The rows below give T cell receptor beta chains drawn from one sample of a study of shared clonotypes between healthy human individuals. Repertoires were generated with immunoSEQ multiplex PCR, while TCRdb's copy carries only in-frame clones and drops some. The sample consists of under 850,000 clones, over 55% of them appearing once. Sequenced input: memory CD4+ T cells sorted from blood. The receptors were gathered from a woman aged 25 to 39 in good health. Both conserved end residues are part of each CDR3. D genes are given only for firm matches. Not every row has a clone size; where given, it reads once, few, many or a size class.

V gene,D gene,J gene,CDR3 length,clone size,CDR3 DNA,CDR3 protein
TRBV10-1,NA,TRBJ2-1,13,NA,TGCGCCAGCAGTGTAAGTTTCGATAGGGAGCAGTTCTTC,CASSVSFDREQFF
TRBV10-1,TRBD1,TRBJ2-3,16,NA,TGCGCCAGCAGTGAGAGGACAGGGGTGATCACAGATACGCAGTATTTT,CASSERTGVITDTQYF
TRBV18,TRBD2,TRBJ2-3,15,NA,TGTGCCAGCTCACCAACTAGCGTCACCACAGATACGCAGTATTTT,CASSPTSVTTDTQYF
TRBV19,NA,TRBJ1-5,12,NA,TGTGCCAGTAGTGACACTCATCAGCCCCAGCATTTT,CASSDTHQPQHF
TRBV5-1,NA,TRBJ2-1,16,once,TGCGCCAGCAGCTTACTGGGGCAGAGGGGATTGGATGAGCAGTTCTTC,CASSLLGQRGLDEQFF
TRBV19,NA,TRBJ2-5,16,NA,TGTGCCAGTAGTGGATCGGGAGTTACGATGAAGGAGACCCAGTACTTC,CASSGSGVTMKETQYF
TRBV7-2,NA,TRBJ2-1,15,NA,TGTGCCAGCAGCCTCGACCGGGCTGGCTACAATGAGCAGTTCTTC,CASSLDRAGYNEQFF
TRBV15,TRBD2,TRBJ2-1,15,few,TGTGCCACCAGCAGAGGCGGGGGAAGGGGTTTTGAGCAGTTCTTC,CATSRGGGRGFEQFF
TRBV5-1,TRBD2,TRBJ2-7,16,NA,TGCGCCAGCAGCTTGGGTAGCGGGAGGTTCTCCTACGAGCAGTACTTC,CASSLGSGRFSYEQYF
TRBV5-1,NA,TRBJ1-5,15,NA,TGCGCCAGCAGCTTGATGTCAGGGACGCATCAGCCCCAGCATTTT,CASSLMSGTHQPQHF
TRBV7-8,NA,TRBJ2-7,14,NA,TGTGCCAGCAGCTTAAAGAGCGGTACCTACGAGCAGTACTTC,CASSLKSGTYEQYF
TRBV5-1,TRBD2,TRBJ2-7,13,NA,TGCGCCAGCAGAAGGACTAGCGGCTACGAGCAGTACTTC,CASRRTSGYEQYF
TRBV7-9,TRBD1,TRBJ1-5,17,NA,TGTGCCAGCAGCCGCAGAGGCGGACAGGAAGTGAACCAGCCCCAGCATTTT,CASSRRGGQEVNQPQHF
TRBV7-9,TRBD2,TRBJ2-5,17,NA,TGTGCCAGCAGCCTATATAGCGGGAGGGCCGAAGGAGAGACCCAGTACTTC,CASSLYSGRAEGETQYF
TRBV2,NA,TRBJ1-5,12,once,TGTGCCAGCAGCTATCCAGATCAGCCCCAGCATTTT,CASSYPDQPQHF
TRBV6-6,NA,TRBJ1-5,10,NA,TGTGCCACCAATACAGGGTTCCAGCATTTT,CATNTGFQHF
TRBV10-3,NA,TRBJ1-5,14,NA,TGTGCCATCAGTGAGTCGATGTCGGGGCAGCCCCAGCATTTT,CAISESMSGQPQHF
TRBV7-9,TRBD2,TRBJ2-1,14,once,TGTGCCAGCAGCCTAGCGGGAGGGCCCAATGAGCAGTTCTTC,CASSLAGGPNEQFF
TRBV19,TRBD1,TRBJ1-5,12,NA,TGTGCCAGTAGGACGGGACAGCAGCCCCAGCATTTT,CASRTGQQPQHF
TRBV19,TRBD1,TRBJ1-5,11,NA,TGTGCCAGTCAATACAGGGGAGCCCAGCATTTT,CASQYRGAQHF
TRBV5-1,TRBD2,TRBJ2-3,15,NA,TGCGCCAGCAGTAGGGCTAGCGGCACCACAGATACGCAGTATTTT,CASSRASGTTDTQYF
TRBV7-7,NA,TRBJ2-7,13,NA,TGTGCCAGCAGCCCCTCGACTAGCTACGAGCAGTACTTC,CASSPSTSYEQYF
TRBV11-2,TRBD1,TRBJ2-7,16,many,TGTGCCAGCAGCTCAATCCTGACAGGGGGTACCTACGAGCAGTACTTC,CASSSILTGGTYEQYF
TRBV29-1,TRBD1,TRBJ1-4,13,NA,TGCAGCGTTGCGGACAGGGAGAATGAAAAACTGTTTTTT,CSVADRENEKLFF
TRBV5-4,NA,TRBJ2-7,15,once,TGTGCCAGCAGCCGCGGCGGGGTCCTACCCTACGAGCAGTACTTC,CASSRGGVLPYEQYF
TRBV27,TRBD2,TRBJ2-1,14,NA,TGTGCCAGCAGACTAGCGGGGACTTACAATGAGCAGTTCTTC,CASRLAGTYNEQFF
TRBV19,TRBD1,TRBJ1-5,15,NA,TGTGCCAGTAGTATGACGGGGACAGGTTATCAGCCCCAGCATTTT,CASSMTGTGYQPQHF
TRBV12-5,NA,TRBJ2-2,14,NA,TGTGCTAGTGGTTCCCAGGGGTTCTCCGGGGAGCTGTTTTTT,CASGSQGFSGELFF
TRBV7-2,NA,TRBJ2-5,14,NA,TGTGCCAGCAGCTTAGGGGCCAGCAGAGAGACCCAGTACTTC,CASSLGASRETQYF
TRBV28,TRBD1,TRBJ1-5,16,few,TGTGCCAGCAGCCGGGACAGGGGGGCGAGCAATCAGCCCCAGCATTTT,CASSRDRGASNQPQHF
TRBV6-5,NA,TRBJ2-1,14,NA,TGTGCCAGCAGTCCCGGGTTGGAGTTCAATGAGCAGTTCTTC,CASSPGLEFNEQFF
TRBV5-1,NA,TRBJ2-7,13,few,TGCGCCAGCAGAGAGGCCGGGGCCCGGGAGCAGTACTTC,CASREAGAREQYF
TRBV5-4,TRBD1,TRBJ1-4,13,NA,TGTGCCAGCAGCTTCGGGACAGGGGAAAAACTGTTTTTT,CASSFGTGEKLFF
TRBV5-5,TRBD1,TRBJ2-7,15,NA,TGTGCCAGCAGTCTACTCACAACAGGGGGCGACGAGCAGTACTTC,CASSLLTTGGDEQYF
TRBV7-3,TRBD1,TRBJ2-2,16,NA,TGTGCCAGCAGCCGAACCGGGACAGCGAACACCGGGGAGCTGTTTTTT,CASSRTGTANTGELFF
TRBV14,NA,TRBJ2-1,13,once,TGTGCCAGCAGCCAATATACACTTGGGGAGCAGTTCTTC,CASSQYTLGEQFF
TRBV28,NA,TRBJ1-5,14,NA,TGTGCCAGCAGTTTTAGGGTTGTAGGGCAGCCCCAGCATTTT,CASSFRVVGQPQHF
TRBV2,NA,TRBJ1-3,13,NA,TGTGCCAGCAGTCTACAGTCTGGAAACACCATATATTTT,CASSLQSGNTIYF
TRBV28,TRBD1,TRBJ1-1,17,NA,TGTGCCGCAGGGACAGGGGACTTTTTATCCATGAACACTGAAGCTTTCTTT,CAAGTGDFLSMNTEAFF
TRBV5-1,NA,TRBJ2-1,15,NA,TGCGCCAGCAGCTCGGACAGGACGCCTGCGGGGGAGCAGTTCTTC,CASSSDRTPAGEQFF
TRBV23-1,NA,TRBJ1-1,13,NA,TGCGCCAGCAGTAGGGAGCCGAAAACTGAAGCTTTCTTT,CASSREPKTEAFF
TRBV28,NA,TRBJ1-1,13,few,TGTGCCAATTCCAGGGAAGGGGACACTGAAGCTTTCTTT,CANSREGDTEAFF
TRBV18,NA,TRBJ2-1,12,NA,TGTGCCAGCTCGGAGGAGCTGGGTGAGCAGTTCTTC,CASSEELGEQFF
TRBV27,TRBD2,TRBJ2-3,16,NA,TGTGCCAGCAGTTTAAGAGCGGGAGTACGCACAGATACGCAGTATTTT,CASSLRAGVRTDTQYF
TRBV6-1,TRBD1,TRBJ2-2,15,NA,TGTGCCAGCAGGATGGGGACAGGGGACCCCGGGGAGCTGTTTTTT,CASRMGTGDPGELFF
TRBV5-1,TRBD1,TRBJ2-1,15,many,TGCGCCAGCAGCCAGGACAGGAGCTCCTACAATGAGCAGTTCTTC,CASSQDRSSYNEQFF
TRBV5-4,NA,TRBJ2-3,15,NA,TGTGCCAGCAGCTTGGGAGCGTTGAGCACAGATACGCAGTATTTT,CASSLGALSTDTQYF